This T cell receptor beta chain derives from a study of shared clonotypes between healthy human individuals. Overall study results and limits: Naive subsets, compared against memory subsets, generally had larger estimated richness values.

Trimming removed 11 bases from V and 7 bases from J; junction bases left unmatched: 10. The germline V gene has CDR1 WSHSY and CDR2 SAAADI. The CDR3 is 13 amino acids. Notes on this clone: The antigen is not known.

Both subsets, CD45RA+ naive and CD45RA-negative memory, were split from the CD4+ cells. Every subset's genomic DNA went evenly onto several immunoSEQ plates. TCRdb's copy holds only in-frame clones and misses some; the assay was immunoSEQ multiplex PCR. The sample yields 950,000 to 1,300,000 clones, about 75% seen once. The chain recombines TRBV10-2 with TRBJ2-2, with 7 bases matching TRBD1. This receptor was taken from a man aged 18 to 30 in good health. Sequencing was done on a sample of memory CD4+ T cells sorted from blood. The subset was: CD45RA-negative fraction. The CDR3 region has the DNA TGCGCCGGTCAACAGGGGCCCAACGGGGAGCTGTTTTTT. Translating gives CAGQQGPNGELFF.